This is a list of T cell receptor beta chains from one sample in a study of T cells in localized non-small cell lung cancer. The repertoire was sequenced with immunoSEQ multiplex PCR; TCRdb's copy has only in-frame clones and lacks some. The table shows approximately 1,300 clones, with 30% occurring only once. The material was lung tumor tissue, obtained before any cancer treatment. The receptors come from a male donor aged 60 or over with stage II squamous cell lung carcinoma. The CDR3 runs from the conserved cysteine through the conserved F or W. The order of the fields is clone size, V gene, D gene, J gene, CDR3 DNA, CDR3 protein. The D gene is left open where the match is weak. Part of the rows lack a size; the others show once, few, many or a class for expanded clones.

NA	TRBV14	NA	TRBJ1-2	TGTGCCAGCAGCCAAGTTGCAACAGTCAACTATGGCTACACCTTC	CASSQVATVNYGYTF
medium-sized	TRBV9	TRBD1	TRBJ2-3	TGTGCCAGCAGCGTAGCTGGGGCAGGGGGTACAGATACGCAGTATTTT	CASSVAGAGGTDTQYF
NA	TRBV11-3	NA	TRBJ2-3	TGTGCCAGCAGCTTAGGACCCAAAAGCACAGATACGCAGTATTTT	CASSLGPKSTDTQYF
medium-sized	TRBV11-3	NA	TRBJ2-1	TGTGCCAGCAGCTTAGACTTTCTAGGGGTCAATGAGCAGTTCTTC	CASSLDFLGVNEQFF
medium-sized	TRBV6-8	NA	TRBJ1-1	TGTGCCAGCAGCGTGGGTGGGAACACTGAAGCTTTCTTT	CASSVGGNTEAFF
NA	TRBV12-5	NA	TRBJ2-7	TGTGCTAGTGGCAGGGGTTCGATGGACTACGAGCAGTACTTC	CASGRGSMDYEQYF
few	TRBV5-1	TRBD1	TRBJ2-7	TGCGCCAGCAGCTTGGAACAGGGGGCCTACGAGCAGTACTTC	CASSLEQGAYEQYF
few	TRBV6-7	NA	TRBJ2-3	TGTGCCAGCACTGACGGGAGCACAGATACGCAGTATTTT	CASTDGSTDTQYF
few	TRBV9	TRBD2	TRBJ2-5	TGTGCCAGCAGCGCCCTAGCGGGGGGGCAGCGGGAGACCCAGTACTTC	CASSALAGGQRETQYF
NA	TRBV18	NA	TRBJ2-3	TGTGCCAGCTCACGGCTAGAAAGAGATACGCAGTATTTT	CASSRLERDTQYF
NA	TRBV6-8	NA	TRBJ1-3	TGTGCCAGCAGTCTTCGGTCCGAGGGGTTTGGTGGAAACACCATATATTTT	CASSLRSEGFGGNTIYF
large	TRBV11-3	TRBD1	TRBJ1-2	TGTGCCAGCAGCTTAGGTCCTAGACCGGGACAGGGGGCTTCTCGTTACTTC	CASSLGPRPGQGASRYF
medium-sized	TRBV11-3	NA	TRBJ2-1	TGTGCCAGCAGCTTGTTGGGCGGGGAGTTGTCCAATGAGCAGTTCTTC	CASSLLGGELSNEQFF
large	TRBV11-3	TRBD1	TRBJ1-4	TGTGCCAGCAGCTTGGGACCGGACAGGGATGAAAAACTGTTTTTT	CASSLGPDRDEKLFF
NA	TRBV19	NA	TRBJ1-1	TGTGCCAGTAACTCGGACAGTCCTGAAGCTTTCTTT	CASNSDSPEAFF
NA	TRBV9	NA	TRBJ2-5	TGTGCCAGCAGCCCGAGAGGGGCTGAAGAGACCCAGTACTTC	CASSPRGAEETQYF
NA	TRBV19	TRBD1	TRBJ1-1	TGTGCCAGCCATTTCCGACAGGGGGGGACTGAAGCTTTCTTT	CASHFRQGGTEAFF
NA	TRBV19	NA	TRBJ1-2	TGTGCCAGTAGTCCGGGGACCGGGACGGACTATGGCTACACCTTC	CASSPGTGTDYGYTF
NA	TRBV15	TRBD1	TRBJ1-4	TGTGCCACCAGCGGGAGAACAGGGGGCCTCGAAAAACTGTTTTTT	CATSGRTGGLEKLFF
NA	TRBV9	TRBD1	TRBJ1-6	TGTGCCAGCAGCGTAGATTCAGGGGGGCGCTCACCCCTCCACTTT	CASSVDSGGRSPLHF
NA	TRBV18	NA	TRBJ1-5	TGTGCCAGCTCGCCCGACACGATAGAGCCCCAGCATTTT	CASSPDTIEPQHF
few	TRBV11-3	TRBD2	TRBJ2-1	TGTGCCAGCAGCCAGACTAGCGGGGGGAATGAGCAGTTCTTC	CASSQTSGGNEQFF
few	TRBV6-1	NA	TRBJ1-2	TGTGCCAGCAGTGAAGCAGTTTCAAGGGGCCTGAAGAACTATGGCTACACCTTC	CASSEAVSRGLKNYGYTF
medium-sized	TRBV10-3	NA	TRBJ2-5	TGTGCCATCAGTGAGTCTTGGCAAGAGACCCAGTACTTC	CAISESWQETQYF
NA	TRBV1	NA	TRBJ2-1	TGCGCCAGCAGCCAGTCTAGCGGGGGGAAATACAATGAGCAGTTCTTC	CASSQSSGGKYNEQFF
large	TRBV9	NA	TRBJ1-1	TGTGCCAGCAGCCAAGGGACCGACCGGTGGAACACTGAAGCTTTCTTT	CASSQGTDRWNTEAFF
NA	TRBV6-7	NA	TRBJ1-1	TGTGCCAGCACCCTGGGAACTGAAGCTTTCTTT	CASTLGTEAFF
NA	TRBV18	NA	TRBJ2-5	TGTGCCAGCTCACCCGCGTTCCAGCTCCAAGAGACCCAGTACTTC	CASSPAFQLQETQYF
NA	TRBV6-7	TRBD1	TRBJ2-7	TGTGCCAGCAGTCCCCGGGACAGGGGAATCTTCGAGCAGTACTTC	CASSPRDRGIFEQYF
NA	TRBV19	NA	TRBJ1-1	TGTGCCAGTAGTATAGAGGGGGTTGACACTGAAGCTTTCTTT	CASSIEGVDTEAFF
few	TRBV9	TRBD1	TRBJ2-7	TGTGCCAGCAGCCTAGGACAGGGGGCTTACGAGCAGTACTTC	CASSLGQGAYEQYF
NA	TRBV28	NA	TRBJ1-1	TGTGCCAGCAGTAAAGGTGGGTCAGCCTTGAACACTGAAGCTTTCTTT	CASSKGGSALNTEAFF